This TCR beta chain was captured by sequencing in a study of T cell repertoires in cytomegalovirus infection. On the study more broadly: CMV epitopes in the study were HLA-C-restricted (recently identified) and HLA-B-restricted (well studied). It can be stated that public TCR beta signatures indicated CMV infection as well as a matching HLA type.

Worth noting for this clonotype: The antigen remains unidentified.

TCRdb fed the reads into MiXCR, producing one record per CDR3 protein. The sample holds roughly 800,000 distinct CDR3 sequences, about 27% seen once. Whole-study findings and limits: What dominated the ex vivo response were HLA-C-restricted CMV-specific TCR beta clonotypes.

Trimming pared 5 bases from V and 7 bases from J, leaving 12 bases between. CDR3 length: 13 residues. Germline CDR1 is MNHNY and CDR2 is SVGAGI (reference sequence). This TCR was sampled from a human donor in good health (CMV status not recorded). Some clones in this sample may be carry-over from other donors' samples. Sequenced here: cultured CD8+ T cells from PBMCs, sampled from culture after CMV antigen stimulation. The V gene is TRBV6-6, the J gene TRBJ1-3; the D is unclear. The CDR3, as DNA: TGTGCCAGCAGTGACGGGGATGGGAACACCATATATTTT. This encodes CASSDGDGNTIYF.